The 20 T cell receptor beta chains below all came from one sample that was sequenced in a study of T cells in Graves' hyperthyroidism and ophthalmopathy. Amplification targeted TCR beta CDR3 regions from RNA transcripts. First-round RT-PCR of the TCR CDR3 relied on the HTBI primer set. A single record per CDR3 protein comes from TCRdb applying MiXCR to the multiplex PCR reads. Of more than 300,000 distinct CDR3 sequences listed, about 15% are singletons. The sequencing input was blood. The receptors stem from an older woman with Graves' hyperthyroidism.

This rearrangement joins TRBV20-1 to TRBJ1-4; D is perhaps TRBD1 (6 bases). V lost 6 bases and J lost 7, with 21 bases in between. The CDR3 has 15 residues. Germline V lookup: CDR1 DFQATT, CDR2 SNEGSKA (reference sequence). For the CDR3, the DNA is TGCAGTGCCCCCGAAGGGGGTTTACCTCCTGAAAAACTGTTTTTT. Amino acids: CSAPEGGLPPEKLFF.

This clonotype came up many times. The chain recombines TRBV2 with TRBJ2-1, with D possibly TRBD1 on 5 matching bases. This CDR3 is 13 amino acids long. Trimming left V 6 bases short and J 4 bases short, with 10 bases between. Germline V gene data show CDR1 as SNHLY and CDR2 as FYNNEI. The CDR3 nucleotides read TGTGCCAGCAGGCTAGGGGTTTACAATGAGCAGTTCTTC. Encoded protein: CASRLGVYNEQFF.

Many counts were recorded for this clonotype. V usage is TRBV20-1 and J usage is TRBJ2-1; D possibly matches TRBD1 or TRBD2 (5 bases each). CDR1 is DFQATT and CDR2 is SNEGSKA in the germline V gene (reference sequence). V was shortened by 6 bases and J by 3 bases, with 12 bases between the two germline ends. CDR3 length: 13 residues. CDR3 DNA sequence: TGCAGTGCCATCGGGACGGACTACAATGAGCAGTTCTTC. Its protein is CSAIGTDYNEQFF.

This clonotype has only a few counts. The chain has TRBV29-1 and TRBJ2-2; D perhaps matches TRBD2 (6 bases). This CDR3 has 12 amino acids. V was shortened by 4 bases and J by 3 bases, with 6 bases between the two germline ends. Germline V gene sequence: CDR1 SQVTM, CDR2 ANQGSEA. CDR3 amino acids: CSVVADTGELFF. CDR3 bases: TGCAGCGTTGTAGCGGACACCGGGGAGCTGTTTTTT.

This clonotype turned up a few times. J is TRBJ1-5 and V is TRBV15; TRBD1 matches at 9 bases. Germline V gene data show CDR1 as LNHNV and CDR2 as YYDKDF (reference sequence). This CDR3 has 16 residues. Germline trimming cut 3 bases from V and 0 bases from J; bases unmatched to any gene: 3. The CDR3 spells CATSSGQGFSNQPQHF. DNA for the CDR3: TGTGCCACCAGCAGCGGACAGGGGTTTAGCAATCAGCCCCAGCATTTT.

This clonotype was observed a few times. A junction boundary mismatches the germline segment, possibly from a read error. The V call is TRBV28, the J call TRBJ2-5, with 15 bases lining up with TRBD2. Germline V CDR1 and CDR2: MDHEN, SYDVKM. The CDR3 length is 15 residues. Here the CDR3 reads CASSAAGTSGRLGHF. Written as DNA, the CDR3 is TGTGCCAGCAGCGCCGCCGGGACTAGCGGGAGGCTGGGGCACTTC.

This chain uses TRBV4-1 with TRBJ2-3, with 7 positions matching TRBD1. The CDR3 contains 17 residues. CDR1 is MGHRA and CDR2 is YSYEKL in the germline V gene. With 1 base clipped from V and 1 base from J, the junction kept 8 bases outside the gene matches. CDR3 DNA: TGCGCCAGCAGCCAAGGACAGGGACCGATAGGCACAGATACGCAGTATTTT. Amino acids: CASSQGQGPIGTDTQYF.

The chain couples TRBV6-1 to TRBJ2-6; D is undetermined. The CDR3 runs to 15 residues. V lost 5 bases to trimming and J lost 0 bases, with 8 bases between them. The germline CDR1 and CDR2 sequences are MNHNS and SASEGT. CDR3 in amino acids: CASSSITSGANVLTF. CDR3 in DNA: TGTGCCAGCAGTTCAATAACCTCTGGGGCCAACGTCCTGACTTTC.

The chain carries TRBV11-3 and TRBJ2-2, with 10 bases matching TRBD2. Germline V lookup: CDR1 SGHNT, CDR2 YENEEA. The V gene end was trimmed by 4 bases and the J gene end by 5 bases; junction bases not matched to a gene: 4. The CDR3 has 15 amino acids. CDR3 sequence reads: CASSSLAGVTGELFF. The CDR3 DNA reads TGTGCCAGCAGCTCCCTAGCGGGAGTTACCGGGGAGCTGTTTTTT.

The sample holds many counts of this clonotype. The J gene is TRBJ2-3, the V gene TRBV12-3 or TRBV12-4, with 10 bases fitting TRBD2. There are 19 residues in the CDR3. V lost 1 base, J lost 2 bases, and 12 bases stayed unmatched. CDR3 sequence (DNA): TGTGCCAGCAGTTTAGGGGTAGCGGGAGGACGAGGACCCACAGATACGCAGTATTTT. This sequence encodes CASSLGVAGGRGPTDTQYF.

The sample holds many counts of this clonotype. The CDR3 nucleotides are TGTGCCAACACCGCGGACATGAACACCGGGGAGCTGTTTTTT. As protein: CANTADMNTGELFF. The chain employs TRBV2 and TRBJ2-2; D might be TRBD1 (5 bases). Trimming cost V 10 bases and J 1 base, with 13 bases left between them. Germline values: CDR1 SNHLY, CDR2 FYNNEI. This CDR3 is 14 amino acids long. The variable domain in full, with the rest retrieved from reference TRBV2 and TRBJ2-2, is EPEVTQTPSHQVTQMGQEVILRCVPISNHLYFYWYRQILGQKVEFLVSFYNNEISEKSEIFDDQFSVERPDGSNFTLKIRSTKLEDSAMYFCANTADMNTGELFFGEGSRLTVL.

This clonotype was recorded many times. The CDR3 region is CASSLEVAGETQYF. For the CDR3, the DNA is TGTGCCAGCAGCTTAGAGGTAGCGGGAGAGACCCAGTACTTC. The chain employs TRBV11-2 and TRBJ2-5; 7 positions match TRBD2. The CDR3 runs 14 residues. Per germline, CDR1 SGHAT and CDR2 FQNNGV. Trimming took 0 bases from V and 4 from J; bases not matched to a gene: 2.

This clonotype occurred many times. J is TRBJ2-7 and V is TRBV30, with D tentatively TRBD1 (5 bases). The CDR3 is 13 residues long. Trimming took off 0 bases at V and 3 bases at J, with 9 bases between the two ends. Per the germline V gene, CDR1 is GTSNPN and CDR2 is SVGIG (reference sequence). Here the CDR3 DNA reads TGTGCCTGGAGTGTACAGGAGCTCTACGAGCAGTACTTC. Translation gives CAWSVQELYEQYF.

There are many counts of this clonotype. The J gene is TRBJ1-5, the V gene TRBV24-1; D is ambiguous. Germline V lookup: CDR1 KGHDR, CDR2 SFDVKD. Deletions cut 4 bases from V and 5 bases from J, with 8 bases between. This CDR3 comprises 13 residues. The CDR3 region is CATSEYTDQPQHF. Here the CDR3 DNA reads TGTGCCACCAGTGAGTACACCGATCAGCCCCAGCATTTT.

This clonotype was counted at least ten times. The J gene is TRBJ1-2, the V gene TRBV7-2; D gene ambiguous. Trimming cost V 3 bases and J 5 bases, with 13 bases left between them. Germline V gene lookup returns CDR1 SGHTA and CDR2 FQGNSA. There are 14 residues in the CDR3. The CDR3 coding sequence is TGTGCCAGCAGCTTCTCAGGACGGAGATATGGCTACACCTTC. Protein product: CASSFSGRRYGYTF.

This clonotype has ten or more counts. The rearrangement links TRBV6-1 to TRBJ1-1; D is possibly TRBD1 (5 bases). V dropped 7 bases and J dropped 2 bases, with 11 bases sitting between them. The CDR3 contains 13 residues. Germline V lookup: CDR1 MNHNS, CDR2 SASEGT. CDR3 residues: CASKEGLNTEAFF. The CDR3 DNA reads as TGTGCCAGCAAGGAGGGGCTCAACACTGAAGCTTTCTTT.

This clonotype was picked up many times. V is TRBV12-3 or TRBV12-4 and J is TRBJ2-7, with TRBD1 identical over 8 bases. Germline trimming cut 1 base from V and 7 bases from J; bases unmatched to any gene: 6. This CDR3 spans 14 amino acids. In nucleotides, the CDR3 is TGTGCCAGCAGTTTAGGGACAGGGCAGGGGGAGCAGTACTTC. It is translated as CASSLGTGQGEQYF.

This chain joins TRBV9 and TRBJ2-3; 10 bases are a match to TRBD2. The CDR3 spans 15 residues. From germline, CDR1 is SGDLS and CDR2 YYNGEE. V lost 4 bases to trimming and J lost 3 bases; unmatched junction nucleotides: 5. CDR3: CASSPLGLATDTQYF. In DNA, the CDR3 is TGTGCCAGCAGCCCCCTGGGACTAGCGACAGATACGCAGTATTTT.

This clonotype has ten or more counts. The V call is TRBV12-5, the J call TRBJ1-1, with TRBD1 matching 9 bases. Germline V gives CDR1 LGHNT, CDR2 FRNRAP. CDR3 length: 15 residues. The V gene end was trimmed by 5 bases and the J gene end by 3 bases; junction bases not matched to a gene: 7. CDR3 region: CASGPQQGAYTEAFF. CDR3 sequence (DNA): TGTGCTAGTGGTCCGCAACAGGGGGCGTACACTGAAGCTTTCTTT. The complete variable domain, with remaining parts taken from reference TRBV12-5 and TRBJ1-1, reads DARVTQTPRHKVTEMGQEVTMRCQPILGHNTVFWYRQTMMQGLELLAYFRNRAPLDDSGMPKDRFSAEMPDATLATLKIQPSEPRDSAVYFCASGPQQGAYTEAFFGQGTRLTVV.

This clonotype was picked up many times. The CDR3 DNA sequence: TGCAGTGCTAGCTCGCAGGCGGGTCAGCCCCAGCATTTT. Translation gives CSASSQAGQPQHF. The V gene is TRBV20-1, the J gene TRBJ1-5; D ambiguous. Germline V lookup: CDR1 DFQATT, CDR2 SNEGSKA (reference sequence). The CDR3 contains 13 residues. The V end lost 3 bases, the J end lost 6 bases, and 12 bases lay between the germline ends.